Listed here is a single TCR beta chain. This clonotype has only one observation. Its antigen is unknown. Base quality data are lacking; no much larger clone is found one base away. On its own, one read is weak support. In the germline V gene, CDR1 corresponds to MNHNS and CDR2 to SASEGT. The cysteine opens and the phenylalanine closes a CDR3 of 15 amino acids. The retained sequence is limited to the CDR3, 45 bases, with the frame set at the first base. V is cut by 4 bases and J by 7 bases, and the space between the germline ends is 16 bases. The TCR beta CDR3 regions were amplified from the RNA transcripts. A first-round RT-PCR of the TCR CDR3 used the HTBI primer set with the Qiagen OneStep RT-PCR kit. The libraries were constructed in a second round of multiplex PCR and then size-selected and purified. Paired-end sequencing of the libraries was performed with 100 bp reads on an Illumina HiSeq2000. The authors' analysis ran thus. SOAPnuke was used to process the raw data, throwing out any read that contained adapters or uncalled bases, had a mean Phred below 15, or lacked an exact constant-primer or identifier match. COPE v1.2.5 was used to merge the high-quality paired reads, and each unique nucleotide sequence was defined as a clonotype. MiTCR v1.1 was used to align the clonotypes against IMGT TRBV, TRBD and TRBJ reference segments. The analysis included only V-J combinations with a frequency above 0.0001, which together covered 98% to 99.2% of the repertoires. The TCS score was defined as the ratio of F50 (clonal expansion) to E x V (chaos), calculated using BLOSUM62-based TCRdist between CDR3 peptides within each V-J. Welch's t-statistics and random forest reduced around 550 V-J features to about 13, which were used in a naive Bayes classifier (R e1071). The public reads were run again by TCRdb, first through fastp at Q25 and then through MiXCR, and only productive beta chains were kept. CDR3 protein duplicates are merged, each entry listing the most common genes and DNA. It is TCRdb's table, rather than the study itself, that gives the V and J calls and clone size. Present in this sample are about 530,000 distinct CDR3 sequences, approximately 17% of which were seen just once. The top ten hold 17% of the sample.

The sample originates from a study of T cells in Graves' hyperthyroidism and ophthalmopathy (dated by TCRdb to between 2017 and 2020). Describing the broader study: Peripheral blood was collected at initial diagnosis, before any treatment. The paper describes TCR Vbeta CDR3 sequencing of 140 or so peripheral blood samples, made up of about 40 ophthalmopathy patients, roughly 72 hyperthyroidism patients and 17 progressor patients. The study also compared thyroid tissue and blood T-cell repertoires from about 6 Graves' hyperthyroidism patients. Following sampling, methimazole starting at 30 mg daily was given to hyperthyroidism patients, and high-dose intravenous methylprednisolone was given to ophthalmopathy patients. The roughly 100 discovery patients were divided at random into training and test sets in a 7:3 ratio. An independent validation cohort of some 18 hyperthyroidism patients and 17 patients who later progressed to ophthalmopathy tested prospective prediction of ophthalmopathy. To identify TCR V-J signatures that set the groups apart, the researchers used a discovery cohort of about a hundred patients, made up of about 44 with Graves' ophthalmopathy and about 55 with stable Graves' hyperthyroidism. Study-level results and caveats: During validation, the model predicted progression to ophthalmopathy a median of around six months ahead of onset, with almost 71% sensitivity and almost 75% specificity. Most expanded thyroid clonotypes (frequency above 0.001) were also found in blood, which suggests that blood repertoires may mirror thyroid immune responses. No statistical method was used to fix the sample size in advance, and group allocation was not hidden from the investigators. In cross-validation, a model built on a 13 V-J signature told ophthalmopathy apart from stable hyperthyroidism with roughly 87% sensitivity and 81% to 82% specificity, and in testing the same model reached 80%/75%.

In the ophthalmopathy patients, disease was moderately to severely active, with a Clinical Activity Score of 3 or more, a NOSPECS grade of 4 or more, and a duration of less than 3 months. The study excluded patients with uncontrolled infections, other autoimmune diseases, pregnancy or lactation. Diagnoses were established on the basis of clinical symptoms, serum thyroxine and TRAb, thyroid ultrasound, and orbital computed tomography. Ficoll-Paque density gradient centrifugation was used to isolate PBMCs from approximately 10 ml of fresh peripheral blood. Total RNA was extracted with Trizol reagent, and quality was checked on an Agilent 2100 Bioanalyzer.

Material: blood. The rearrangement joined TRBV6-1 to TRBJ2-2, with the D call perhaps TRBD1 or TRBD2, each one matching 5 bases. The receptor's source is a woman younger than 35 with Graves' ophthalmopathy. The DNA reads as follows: TGTGCCAGCAGTGCGGGGCCGGGGAGCAGCGGGGAGCTGTTTTTT. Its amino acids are CASSAGPGSSGELFF.